This T cell receptor beta chain came from a study of T-cell memory formation after mild COVID-19. Study-wide context: The TCR clusters were mostly specific to one donor. General study findings and limits: The main location of contracting CD4+ clones was CM and EM, and that of contracting CD8+ clones was EMRA. Later expanders leaned CD4+, whereas day 15 to 85 contracting clones were balanced CD4/CD8.

This clonotype has a handful of counts. Antigen specificity is unknown. This CDR3 is built from 12 residues. The germline CDR1 and CDR2 sequences are MNHNY and SVGAGI (reference sequence). V gave up 8 bases and J gave up 6 bases, with 13 bases separating them. TCRdb fed the 5' RACE reads into MiXCR, producing one record per CDR3 protein. The sample comprises about 190,000 distinct CDR3 sequences, more than 9% of which are singletons, and approximately 2.8% rests with the top ten. The sequence was collected from a young man who had mild COVID-19 (a few samples of this study predate the infection). Cell type and time point are not known. Material: PBMCs or a T cell subset sorted from them (not recorded which). V usage is TRBV6-6 and J usage is TRBJ1-1; D remains unclear. CDR3 loop: CASANLGAEAFF. CDR3 DNA sequence: TGTGCCAGCGCCAATTTGGGCGCTGAAGCTTTCTTT.